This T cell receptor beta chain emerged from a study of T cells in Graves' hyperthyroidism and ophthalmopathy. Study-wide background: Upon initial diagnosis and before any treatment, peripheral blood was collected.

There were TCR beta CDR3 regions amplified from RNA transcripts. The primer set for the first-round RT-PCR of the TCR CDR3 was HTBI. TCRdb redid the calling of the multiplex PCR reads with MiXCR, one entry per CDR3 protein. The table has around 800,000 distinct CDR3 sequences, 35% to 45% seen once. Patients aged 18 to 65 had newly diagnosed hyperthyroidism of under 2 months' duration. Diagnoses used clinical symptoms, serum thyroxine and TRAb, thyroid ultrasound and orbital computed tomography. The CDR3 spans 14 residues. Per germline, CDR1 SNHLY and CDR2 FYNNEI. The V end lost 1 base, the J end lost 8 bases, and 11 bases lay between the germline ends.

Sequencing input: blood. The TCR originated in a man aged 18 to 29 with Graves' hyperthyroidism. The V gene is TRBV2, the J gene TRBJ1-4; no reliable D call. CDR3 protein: CASSEEAGEEKLFF. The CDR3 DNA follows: TGTGCCAGCAGTGAAGAGGCCGGGGAGGAAAAACTGTTTTTT.